Presented here are 18 T cell receptor beta chains from one specimen sequenced in a study of shared clonotypes between healthy human individuals. Clones were read by immunoSEQ multiplex PCR, and TCRdb kept only the in-frame ones, dropping some. The sample consists of 400,000 to 500,000 clones, 70% to 80% of them appearing once. The sequenced sample consisted of PBMCs. The receptors originated from a woman in her thirties or forties in good health. Some clones in this sample may be carry-over from other donors' samples.

This clone showed up just a few times. The J gene is TRBJ2-7, the V gene TRBV15; D is perhaps TRBD2 (5 bases). The CDR3 has 14 amino acids. CDR1 is LNHNV and CDR2 is YYDKDF in the germline V gene (reference sequence). V gave up 0 bases and J gave up 5 bases, with 11 bases separating them. The CDR3 loop reads CATSRDLTRNEQYF. The CDR3, as DNA: TGTGCCACCAGCAGAGATCTCACTAGGAACGAGCAGTACTTC.

The chain employs TRBV28 and TRBJ2-3, with 9 bases identical to TRBD2. Germline V lookup: CDR1 MDHEN, CDR2 SYDVKM. The V gene end was trimmed by 6 bases and the J gene end by 0 bases; junction bases not matched to a gene: 10. CDR3 size: 17 residues. CDR3 amino acids: CASSTSLAGGSTDTQYF. CDR3 bases: TGTGCCAGCAGCACAAGCCTGGCGGGGGGGAGCACAGATACGCAGTATTTT.

This clone occurred a few times. The genes are TRBV9 and TRBJ2-1; 7 bases are a match to TRBD2. Germline V gene data show CDR1 as SGDLS and CDR2 as YYNGEE. CDR3 size: 12 residues. Unmatched junction bases numbered 2, after V lost 4 bases and J lost 7 bases. The CDR3 DNA is TGTGCCAGCAGCCCGCGGGAGAATGAGCAGTTCTTC. Translation: CASSPRENEQFF.

This chain uses TRBV6-6 with TRBJ2-7; either TRBD1 or TRBD2 may fit D (6 bases each). V was pared by 6 bases and J by 6 bases, with 15 bases between. CDR3 length: 13 amino acids. Germline CDR1 reads MNHNY; CDR2 reads SVGAGI (reference sequence). The DNA for the CDR3 is TGTGCCAGCAGCGGCCCGGGGGCCGGCGAGCAGTACTTC. Its protein product is CASSGPGAGEQYF.

The chain uses TRBV5-5 and TRBJ2-1; D possibly uses TRBD1 or TRBD2 (5 bases each). Per germline, CDR1 SGHKS and CDR2 YYEKEE (reference sequence). The CDR3 sequence is 15 residues long. V was cut by 0 bases and J by 5 bases, with 12 bases left in between. The CDR3 coding sequence is TGTGCCAGCAGCTTGGCGGGGCTGACGGACAATGAGCAGTTCTTC. It translates to CASSLAGLTDNEQFF. Combining the CDR3 with reference TRBV5-5 and TRBJ2-1 gives the whole variable domain DAGVTQSPTHLIKTRGQQVTLRCSPISGHKSVSWYQQVLGQGPQFIFQYYEKEERGRGNFPDRFSARQFPNYSSELNVNALLLGDSALYLCASSLAGLTDNEQFFGPGTRLTVL.

The chain is built from TRBV2 and TRBJ1-4; TRBD1 aligns across 10 bases. This CDR3 comprises 15 residues. The germline V gene encodes CDR1 SNHLY and CDR2 FYNNEI. With V trimmed by 5 bases and J by 8 bases, 8 bases remained unmatched. The CDR3, as DNA: TGTGCCAGCAGTTCTCGACAGGGGGCCTGGGAAAAACTGTTTTTT. Translating it yields CASSSRQGAWEKLFF.

Here the CDR3 reads CASSLSTGELFF. The DNA for the CDR3 is TGTGCCAGCAGCTTATCCACCGGGGAGCTGTTTTTT. The chain has TRBV11-3 and TRBJ2-2; no clear D. This CDR3 region has 12 residues. The ends were cut back, 2 bases at V and 4 bases at J, with 2 bases in the middle. Germline loops: CDR1 SGHNT, CDR2 YENEEA.

In this sample, this clone turned up a few times. At the DNA level, this CDR3 is encoded by other sequences in the same sample as well. Here the CDR3 DNA reads TGTGCCAGCAGCGTAGGCGGGCGGGCAGATACGCAGTATTTT. It codes for CASSVGGRADTQYF. The J gene is TRBJ2-3, the V gene TRBV9; D is possibly TRBD2 (5 bases). The germline V gene has CDR1 SGDLS and CDR2 YYNGEE. The CDR3 length is 14 residues. With 0 bases removed from V and 4 bases from J, the gap between germline ends came to 9 bases.

A few counts support this clone. The chain recombines TRBV25-1 with TRBJ1-3; 7 bases are shared with TRBD1. CDR3 size: 14 residues. CDR1 MGHDK and CDR2 SYGVNS come from the germline V gene. V dropped 4 bases and J dropped 4; count of bases not matched to a gene: 4. DNA for the CDR3: TGTGCCAGCAGTGCTTGGGACAGCGGAAACACCATATATTTT. Protein sequence: CASSAWDSGNTIYF. Supplemented by reference TRBV25-1 and TRBJ1-3, the full variable domain reads EADIYQTPRYLVIGTGKKITLECSQTMGHDKMYWYQQDPGMELHLIHYSYGVNSTEKGDLSSESTVSRIRTEHFPLTLESARPSHTSQYLCASSAWDSGNTIYFGEGSWLTVV.

The chain uses TRBV7-2 and TRBJ2-5, with no clear D. Germline V CDR1 and CDR2: SGHTA, FQGNSA. This CDR3 contains 12 residues. V dropped 4 bases and J dropped 4 bases, with 7 bases sitting between them. The CDR3 sequence: CASSSTSETQYF. The CDR3 nucleotides are TGTGCCAGCAGCTCCACCTCAGAGACCCAGTACTTC.

This clone was counted at least ten times. The chain carries TRBV7-6 and TRBJ2-1, with TRBD2 matching 9 bases. Trimming took 5 bases from V and 15 from J; bases not matched to a gene: 8. The CDR3 loop spans 12 amino acids. CDR1 SGHVS and CDR2 FNYEAQ come from the germline V gene. CDR3 region: CASSLSGSILFF. The CDR3 DNA sequence: TGTGCCAGCAGCCTTAGCGGGAGTATATTGTTCTTC.

The count of this clone is one. J is TRBJ2-5 and V is TRBV25-1; weak D call: TRBD1 (5 bases). CDR1 and CDR2 (germline): MGHDK, SYGVNS. The V gene lost 4 bases and the J gene lost 14 bases, with 17 bases spanning the gap. The CDR3 is 12 residues long. The CDR3 reads CASSVLGGAPYF. In nucleotides, the CDR3 is TGTGCCAGCAGTGTACTTGGTGGGGCCCCCTACTTC.

Comment on this clone: A read error may be the cause here, since a much bigger clone is one base away. The sample carries other DNA sequences with the same CDR3. The gene calls are TRBV18 and TRBJ2-7; 8 bases map to TRBD1. Germline V gene data show CDR1 as KGHSH and CDR2 as LQKENI. The CDR3 has 14 residues. In DNA form, the CDR3 reads TGCGCCAGCTCACCAGGGACAGGTCCCTACGAGCAGTACTTC. Protein sequence: CASSPGTGPYEQYF.

The genes are TRBV10-3 and TRBJ2-1; 7 nucleotides match TRBD2. The V and J ends lost 0 bases and 0 bases, in that order; junction bases with no gene match: 5. This CDR3 spans 17 amino acids. Germline-derived CDR1 and CDR2 are ENHRY and SYGVKD. This CDR3 reads CAISESPSGSSYNEQFF. CDR3 in DNA: TGTGCCATCAGTGAGTCGCCTAGCGGCAGCTCCTACAATGAGCAGTTCTTC.

V usage is TRBV29-1 and J usage is TRBJ1-1; 8 bases line up with TRBD1. Germline V gives CDR1 SQVTM, CDR2 ANQGSEA. Losses at the gene ends were 6 bases for V and 2 bases for J; bases not matched to a gene: 5. There are 13 residues in the CDR3. The CDR3 here is CSVPGQGNTEAFF. The CDR3 DNA is TGCAGCGTACCTGGACAGGGTAACACTGAAGCTTTCTTT. The full variable domain, in which reference TRBV29-1 and TRBJ1-1 provide the parts outside the CDR3, is SAVISQKPSRDICQRGTSLTIQCQVDSQVTMMFWYRQQPGQSLTLIATANQGSEATYESGFVIDKFPISRPNLTFSTLTVSNMSPEDSSIYLCSVPGQGNTEAFFGQGTRLTVV.

This chain connects TRBV5-6 to TRBJ2-7, with 8 positions matching TRBD2. The germline CDR1 and CDR2 sequences are SGHDT and YYEEEE. This CDR3 spans 16 amino acids. V dropped 0 bases and J dropped 6; count of bases not matched to a gene: 11. CDR3 nucleotide sequence: TGTGCCAGCAGCTTGGGGTTGGGCGGGAGGCAGCTCGAGCAGTACTTC. It is translated as CASSLGLGGRQLEQYF.

This clone appeared once. The chain employs TRBV11-2 and TRBJ2-7, with D possibly TRBD2 on 6 matching bases. This CDR3 contains 15 residues. CDR1 SGHAT and CDR2 FQNNGV come from the germline V gene. V dropped 1 base and J dropped 3 bases, with 13 bases sitting between them. CDR3 sequence (DNA): TGTGCCAGCAGCTTAGGGGGAGGAGGATTCTACGAGCAGTACTTC. Amino acids: CASSLGGGGFYEQYF.

The sample holds one count of this clone. V gene TRBV5-6 combines with J gene TRBJ1-6; D gene uncertain. Germline V gene data show CDR1 as SGHDT and CDR2 as YYEEEE. CDR3 length: 14 residues. Trimming cost V 2 bases and J 8 bases, with 11 bases left between them. CDR3 region: CASSLGGGDSPLHF. The CDR3 bases are TGTGCCAGCAGCTTAGGAGGAGGTGATTCACCCCTCCACTTT.